The 10 T cell receptor beta chains in this list originate from one sample, sequenced in a study of blood T cell repertoires in COVID-19. Some clones are missing from TCRdb's copy, which holds only in-frame ones; the method was immunoSEQ multiplex PCR. The profile shows 300,000 to 500,000 clones, around nine tenths of them singletons. Sequences were obtained from PBMCs or T cells enriched from blood (not recorded which). The receptors come from a woman aged 30 to 39 with acute COVID-19.

This chain connects TRBV7-3 to TRBJ2-3, with 7 bases that match TRBD1. In germline, CDR1 is SGHTA, CDR2 FQGTGA. Trimming at V came to 6 bases and at J to 4 bases, leaving 10 bases not matched to a gene. This CDR3 comprises 15 residues. The chain's CDR3 is CASRLGGAGADTQYF. CDR3 nucleotide sequence: TGTGCCAGCAGATTAGGGGGCGCCGGGGCAGATACGCAGTATTTT.

About this clone itself: Other nucleotide sequences in the sample specify the same CDR3. This chain joins TRBV7-2 and TRBJ2-7; a possible D gene is TRBD2 (5 bases). CDR3 length: 13 amino acids. V shed 5 bases and J shed 3 bases, with 11 bases lying between them. Germline loops: CDR1 SGHTA, CDR2 FQGNSA. CDR3: CASSLGRGYEQYF. For the CDR3, the DNA is TGTGCCAGCAGCCTCGGACGGGGCTACGAGCAGTACTTC.

The chain recombines TRBV5-8 with TRBJ2-7, with D hard to call. CDR1 and CDR2 (germline): SGHTS, YDEGEE. This CDR3 is 12 amino acids long. Deletions cut 8 bases from V and 2 bases from J, with 11 bases between. The CDR3 reads CASRGLTYEQYF. The CDR3 bases are TGTGCCAGTCGTGGTCTAACCTACGAGCAGTACTTC.

V and J are TRBV5-6 and TRBJ1-5, with D uncertain. This CDR3 contains 15 residues. Trimming removed 0 bases from V and 5 bases from J, with 12 bases in between. Germline V gives CDR1 SGHDT, CDR2 YYEEEE. In DNA form, the CDR3 reads TGTGCCAGCAGCTTGGGGTCCTCGGGAGATCAGCCCCAGCATTTT. Translation gives CASSLGSSGDQPQHF.

The rearrangement links TRBV4-2 to TRBJ2-7, with D possibly being TRBD1 (5 bases). Trimming stripped 0 bases from V and 2 bases from J, with 11 bases between. Per the germline V gene, CDR1 is LGHNA and CDR2 is YNFKEQ. The CDR3 length is 15 residues. CDR3 DNA sequence: TGTGCCAGCAGCCAAGATAGGGGCACTCCCTACGAGCAGTACTTC. Translating it yields CASSQDRGTPYEQYF.

This clone has a single count. The CDR3 region is CANQVETSYTF. CDR3 nucleotides: TGTGCCAACCAGGTCGAGACGTCTTACACCTTC. The chain carries TRBV2 and TRBJ1-2; D is unclear. V was cut by 10 bases and J by 11 bases, with 17 bases left in between. This CDR3 is 11 amino acids long. Germline assignment: CDR1 SNHLY and CDR2 FYNNEI.

The chain recombines TRBV15 with TRBJ1-5; 8 bases map to TRBD1. Unmatched junction bases numbered 10, after V lost 3 bases and J lost 6 bases. The CDR3 is 16 residues long. Germline V lookup: CDR1 LNHNV, CDR2 YYDKDF (reference sequence). CDR3 region: CATSSKDRGQGQPQHF. The CDR3 nucleotides read TGTGCCACCAGCAGCAAAGACAGGGGTCAGGGTCAGCCCCAGCATTTT. Drawing the rest from reference TRBV15 and TRBJ1-5, the complete variable domain is DAMVIQNPRYQVTQFGKPVTLSCSQTLNHNVMYWYQQKSSQAPKLLFHYYDKDFNNEADTPDNFQSRRPNTSFCFLDIRSPGLGDTAMYLCATSSKDRGQGQPQHFGDGTRLSIL.

The gene calls are TRBV5-5 and TRBJ2-1, with 9 bases lining up with TRBD2. The J segment lost 7 bases and the V segment lost 1 base, leaving 6 bases of the junction unmatched. The germline V gene has CDR1 SGHKS and CDR2 YYEKEE (reference sequence). CDR3 length: 15 residues. The CDR3 protein is CASSLSSGGGNEQFF. The CDR3 DNA follows: TGTGCCAGCAGCTTGAGTAGCGGGGGAGGGAATGAGCAGTTCTTC.

The rearrangement links TRBV3-1 (or the pseudogene TRBV3-2) to TRBJ2-5, with D possibly TRBD1 on 6 matching bases. Trimming removed 5 bases from V and 2 bases from J, with 15 bases in between. This CDR3 has 15 amino acids. From germline, CDR1 is LGHDT and CDR2 YNNKEL (reference sequence). The CDR3 region has the DNA TGTGCCAGCAGCGGTACAGGGCGTCGGCAAGAGACCCAGTACTTC. This gives the protein CASSGTGRRQETQYF.

V usage is TRBV12-3 or TRBV12-4 and J usage is TRBJ1-1; weak D call: TRBD1 (6 bases). The CDR3 totals 12 residues. The V gene lost 6 bases and the J gene lost 5 bases, with 10 bases spanning the gap. The CDR3 protein is CASRPGVTEAFF. The CDR3 bases are TGTGCCAGCAGACCAGGGGTGACTGAAGCTTTCTTT.